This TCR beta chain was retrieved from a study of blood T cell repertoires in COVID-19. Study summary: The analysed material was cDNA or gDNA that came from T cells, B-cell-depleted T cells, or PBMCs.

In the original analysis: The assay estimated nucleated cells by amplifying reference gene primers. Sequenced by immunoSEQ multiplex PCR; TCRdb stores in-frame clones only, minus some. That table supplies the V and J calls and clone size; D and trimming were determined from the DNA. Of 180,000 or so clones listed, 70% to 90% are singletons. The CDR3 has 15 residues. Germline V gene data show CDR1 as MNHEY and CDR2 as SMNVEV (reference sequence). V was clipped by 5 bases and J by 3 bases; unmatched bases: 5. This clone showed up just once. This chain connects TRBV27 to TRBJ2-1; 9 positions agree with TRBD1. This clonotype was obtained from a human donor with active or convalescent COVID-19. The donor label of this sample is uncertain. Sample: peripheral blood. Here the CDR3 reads CASSMGQGSYNEQFF. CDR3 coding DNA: TGTGCCAGCAGTATGGGACAGGGAAGCTACAATGAGCAGTTCTTC.